Listed below are T cell receptor beta chains from one sample, sequenced in a study of T-cell reconstitution after alpha-beta-depleted transplantation in children. TCRdb re-called the PCR reads with MiXCR, one entry per CDR3 protein. The sample holds 280,000 or so distinct CDR3 sequences, roughly 10% seen once. Material: peripheral blood, obtained 180 days after TCRalphabeta/CD19-depleted stem cell transplant. These receptors were collected from a male patient aged 2 to 9 who had a stem cell transplant for chronic granulomatous disease, so the T cells may come from the graft donor. CDR3s leave out the opening cysteine and the closing phenylalanine or tryptophan. A clone size is listed for some rows: how often the clone was seen (once, few, many), or a class if it is expanded.

clone_size v_call cdr3_length cdr3_aa
many TRBV7-2 13 ASSLGDREGQPQH
many TRBV7-2 12 ASRYGGATDTQY
many TRBV5-1 13 ASSLWSRGDTEAF
many TRBV29-1 16 SVYTGSWPTQSSYEQY
NA TRBV4-2 13 ASSQGTGGSDGYT
many TRBV24-1 11 ASSGENPYEQY
few TRBV19 12 ASSIEPSQETQY
many TRBV11-2 14 ASSLDDGGRGTEAF
many TRBV5-1 12 ASSPWTGGYEQF
many TRBV5-1 10 ASSPIGMWQF
many TRBV20-1 13 SAPGLAGSYNEQF
many TRBV6-2/TRBV6-3 12 ASSYVGVQNIQY
many TRBV20-1 8 SVPGYEQF
many TRBV7-2 12 ASSPDSTNSPLH
many TRBV12-3/TRBV12-4 14 ASSLARLRSTDTQY
many TRBV29-1 11 SVEDGRHYEQY
many TRBV6-5 11 ASILDSNQPQH
many TRBV5-1 10 ASSSQGYEQY
few TRBV27 7 AITYEQY
many TRBV20-1 11 SAAPGTQETQY
many TRBV7-2 12 ASSSDGPNTEAF
many TRBV28 17 ASSFGGLAGGGYQETQY
many TRBV27 13 ASSSRGKNTDTQY
many TRBV20-1 12 SAVAARTSYEQY
once TRBV9 12 ASSRAINSYEQY